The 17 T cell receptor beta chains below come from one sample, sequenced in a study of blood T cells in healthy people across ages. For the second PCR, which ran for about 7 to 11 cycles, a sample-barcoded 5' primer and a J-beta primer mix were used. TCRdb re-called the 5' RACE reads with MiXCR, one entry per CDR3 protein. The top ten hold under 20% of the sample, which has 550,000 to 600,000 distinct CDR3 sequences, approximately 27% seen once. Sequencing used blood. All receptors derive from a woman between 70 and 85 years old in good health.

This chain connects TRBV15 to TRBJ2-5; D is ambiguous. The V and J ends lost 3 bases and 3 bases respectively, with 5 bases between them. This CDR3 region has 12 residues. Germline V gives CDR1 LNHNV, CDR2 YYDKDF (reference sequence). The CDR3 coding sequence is TGTGCCACCAGCAGTTGGAAAGAGACCCAGTACTTC. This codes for CATSSWKETQYF. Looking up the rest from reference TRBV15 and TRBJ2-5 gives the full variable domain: DAMVIQNPRYQVTQFGKPVTLSCSQTLNHNVMYWYQQKSSQAPKLLFHYYDKDFNNEADTPDNFQSRRPNTSFCFLDIRSPGLGDTAMYLCATSSWKETQYFGPGTRLLVL.

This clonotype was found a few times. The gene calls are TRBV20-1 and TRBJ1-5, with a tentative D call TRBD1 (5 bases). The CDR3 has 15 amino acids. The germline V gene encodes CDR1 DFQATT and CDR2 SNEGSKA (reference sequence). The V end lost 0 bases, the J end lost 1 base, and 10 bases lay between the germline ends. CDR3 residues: CSARDPGGSNQPQHF. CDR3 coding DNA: TGCAGTGCTAGAGATCCCGGGGGAAGCAATCAGCCCCAGCATTTT.

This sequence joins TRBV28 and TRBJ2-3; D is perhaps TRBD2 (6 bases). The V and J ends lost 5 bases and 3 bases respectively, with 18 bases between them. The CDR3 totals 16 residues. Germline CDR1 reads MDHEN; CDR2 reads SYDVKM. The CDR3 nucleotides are TGTGCCAGCAGTAATTCCCCGCGGGGTGGGACAGATACGCAGTATTTT. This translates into CASSNSPRGGTDTQYF.

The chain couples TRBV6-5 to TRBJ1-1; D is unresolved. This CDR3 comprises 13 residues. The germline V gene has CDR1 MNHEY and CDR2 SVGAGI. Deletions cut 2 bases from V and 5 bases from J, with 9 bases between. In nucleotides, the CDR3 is TGTGCCAGCAGTTACAACCAGGAAACTGAAGCTTTCTTT. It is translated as CASSYNQETEAFF.

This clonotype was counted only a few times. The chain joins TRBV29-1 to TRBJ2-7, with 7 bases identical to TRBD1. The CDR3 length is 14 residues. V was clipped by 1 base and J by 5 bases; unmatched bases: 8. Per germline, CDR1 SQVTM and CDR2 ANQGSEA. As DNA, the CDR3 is TGCAGCGTTGAAGGGGGGTACAGGGGAGACGAGCAGTACTTC. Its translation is CSVEGGYRGDEQYF.

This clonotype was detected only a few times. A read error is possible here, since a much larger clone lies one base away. The CDR3 sequence is CASRSPGETLYF. CDR3 DNA sequence: TGTGCCAGCAGATCCCCCGGGGAGACCCTGTACTTC. This chain connects TRBV7-2 to TRBJ2-5, with a weak D call TRBD2 (5 bases). CDR1 and CDR2 (germline): SGHTA, FQGNSA. The CDR3 loop spans 12 amino acids.

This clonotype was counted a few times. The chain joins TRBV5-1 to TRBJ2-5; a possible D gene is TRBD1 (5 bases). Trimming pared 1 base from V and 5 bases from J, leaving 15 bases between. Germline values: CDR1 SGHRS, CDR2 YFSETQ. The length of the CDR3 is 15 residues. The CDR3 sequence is CASSLMWGKAETQYF. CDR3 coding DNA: TGCGCCAGCAGCTTGATGTGGGGCAAGGCGGAGACCCAGTACTTC.

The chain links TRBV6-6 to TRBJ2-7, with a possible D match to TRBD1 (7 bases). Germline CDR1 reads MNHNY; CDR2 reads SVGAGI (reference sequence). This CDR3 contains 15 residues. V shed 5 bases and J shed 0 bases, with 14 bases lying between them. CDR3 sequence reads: CASSIPGGFSYEQYF. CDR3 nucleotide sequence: TGTGCCAGCAGTATTCCAGGGGGGTTCTCCTACGAGCAGTACTTC.

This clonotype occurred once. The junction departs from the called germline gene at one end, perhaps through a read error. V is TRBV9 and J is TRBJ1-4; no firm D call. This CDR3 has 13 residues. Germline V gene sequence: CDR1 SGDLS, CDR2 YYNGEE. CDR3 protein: CASSVSLEEKPFF. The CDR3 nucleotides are TGTGCCAGCAGCGTAAGTCTGGAGGAAAAACCGTTTTTT.

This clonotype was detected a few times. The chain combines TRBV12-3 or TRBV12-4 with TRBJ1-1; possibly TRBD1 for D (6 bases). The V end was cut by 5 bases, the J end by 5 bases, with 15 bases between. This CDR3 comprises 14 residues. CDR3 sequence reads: CASSAQGGLTEAFF. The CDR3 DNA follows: TGTGCCAGCAGTGCACAGGGTGGGTTGACTGAAGCTTTCTTT.

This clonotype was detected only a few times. CDR3 amino acids: CASSLADRVSEQYF. The CDR3 nucleotides read TGTGCCAGCAGCTTAGCGGACAGGGTATCCGAGCAGTACTTC. J is TRBJ2-5 and V is TRBV7-9; 8 nucleotides agree with TRBD1. The last part of the DNA fits TRBJ2-7 better; the J call may be wrong. The CDR3 sequence is 14 residues long. Germline V gene sequence: CDR1 SEHNR, CDR2 FQNEAQ (reference sequence).

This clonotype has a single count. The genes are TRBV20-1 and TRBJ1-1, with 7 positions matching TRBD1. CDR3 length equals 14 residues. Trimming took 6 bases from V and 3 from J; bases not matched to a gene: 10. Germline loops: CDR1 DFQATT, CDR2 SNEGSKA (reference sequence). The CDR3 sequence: CSAKPQRGHTEAFF. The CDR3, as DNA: TGCAGTGCCAAACCACAAAGGGGGCACACTGAAGCTTTCTTT.

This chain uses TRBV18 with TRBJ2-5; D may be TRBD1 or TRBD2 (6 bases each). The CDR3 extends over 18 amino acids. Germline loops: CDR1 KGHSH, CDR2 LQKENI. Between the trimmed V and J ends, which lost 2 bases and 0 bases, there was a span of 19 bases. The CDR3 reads CASSPFGGSPLYQETQYF. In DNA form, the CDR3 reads TGTGCCAGCTCACCATTCGGGGGCAGCCCATTGTACCAAGAGACCCAGTACTTC.

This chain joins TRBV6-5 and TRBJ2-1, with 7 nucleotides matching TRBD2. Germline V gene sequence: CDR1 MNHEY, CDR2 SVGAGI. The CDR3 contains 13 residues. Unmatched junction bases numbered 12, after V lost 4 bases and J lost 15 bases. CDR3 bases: TGTGCCAGCAGTTCCTTTTCAGCGGGGCGGCGGTTCTTC. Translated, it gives CASSSFSAGRRFF.

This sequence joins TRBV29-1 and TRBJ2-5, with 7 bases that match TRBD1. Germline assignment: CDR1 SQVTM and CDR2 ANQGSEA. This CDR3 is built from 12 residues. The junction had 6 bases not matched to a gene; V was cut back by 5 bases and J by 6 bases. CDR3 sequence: CSVKTGWQTQYF. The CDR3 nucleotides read TGCAGCGTTAAGACAGGGTGGCAGACCCAGTACTTC. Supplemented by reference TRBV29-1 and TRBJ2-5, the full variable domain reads SAVISQKPSRDICQRGTSLTIQCQVDSQVTMMFWYRQQPGQSLTLIATANQGSEATYESGFVIDKFPISRPNLTFSTLTVSNMSPEDSSIYLCSVKTGWQTQYFGPGTRLLVL.

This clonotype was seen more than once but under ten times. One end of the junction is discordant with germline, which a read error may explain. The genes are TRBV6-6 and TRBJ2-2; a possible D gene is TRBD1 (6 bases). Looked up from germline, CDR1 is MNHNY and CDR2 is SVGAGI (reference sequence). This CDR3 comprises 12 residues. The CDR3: CAGQGNPGELFF. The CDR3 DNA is TGTGCCGGCCAGGGGAACCCCGGGGAGCTGTTTTTT.

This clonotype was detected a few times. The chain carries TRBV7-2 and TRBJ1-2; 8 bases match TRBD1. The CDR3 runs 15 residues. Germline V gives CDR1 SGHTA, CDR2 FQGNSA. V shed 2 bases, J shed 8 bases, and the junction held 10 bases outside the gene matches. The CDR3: CASSLTPTGQGGYTF. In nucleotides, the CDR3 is TGTGCCAGCAGCTTAACCCCTACTGGACAGGGAGGCTACACCTTC.